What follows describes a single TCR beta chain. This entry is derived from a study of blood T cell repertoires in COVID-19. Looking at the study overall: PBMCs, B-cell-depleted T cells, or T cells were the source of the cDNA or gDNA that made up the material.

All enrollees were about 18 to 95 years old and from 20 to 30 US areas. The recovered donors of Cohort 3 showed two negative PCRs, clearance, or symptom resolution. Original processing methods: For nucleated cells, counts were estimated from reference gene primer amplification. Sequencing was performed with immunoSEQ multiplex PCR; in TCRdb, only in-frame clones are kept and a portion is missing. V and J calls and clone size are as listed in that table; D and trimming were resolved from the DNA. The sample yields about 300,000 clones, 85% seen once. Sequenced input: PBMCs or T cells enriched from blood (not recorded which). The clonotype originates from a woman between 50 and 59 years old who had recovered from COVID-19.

The chain's CDR3 is CASSISGSGGREQFF. CDR3 DNA sequence: TGTGCCAGCAGCATTAGCGGGAGTGGGGGTCGGGAGCAGTTCTTC. The chain links TRBV6-6 to TRBJ2-1; 9 bases fit TRBD2. The CDR3 has 15 residues. Germline loops: CDR1 MNHNY, CDR2 SVGAGI (reference sequence). After removal of 6 bases from V and 10 bases from J, the junction contained 13 bases not matched to a gene.